This entry describes one T cell receptor beta chain. The data originate from a study of sequential checkpoint blockade in melanoma. Using immunoSEQ multiplex PCR, the repertoire was profiled, and TCRdb retains in-frame clones only, with some absent. In the table there are about 27,000 clones, approximately 75% of which are singletons. Treatment described: randomized to nivolumab then ipilimumab (arm A) or the reverse (arm B). Sorted cells were live CD3+CD8+, lacking CD19 and CD56, from PBMCs. This CDR3 has 16 residues. CDR1 is SGDLS and CDR2 is YYNGEE in the germline V gene. The trim removed 2 bases at V and 6 bases at J, leaving 12 bases unmatched.

The chain links TRBV9 to TRBJ2-7, with 9 bases matching TRBD1. This clonotype was sampled from a human donor with melanoma. The starting material was CD8+ T cells sorted from blood (inferred from file names), obtained from a patient given nivolumab and ipilimumab in sequence. The CDR3: CASSVRDREIPGEQYF. The CDR3 coding sequence is TGTGCCAGCAGCGTCCGGGACAGGGAAATCCCTGGCGAGCAGTACTTC.